A selection of T cell receptor beta chains follows, all from one sample in a study of blood T cell repertoires in COVID-19. Data came from immunoSEQ multiplex PCR; TCRdb stores just in-frame clones and leaves some out. Seen here are 200,000 to 250,000 clones, 88% observed once, and the top ten hold roughly 1.5%. Material for sequencing was peripheral blood. These receptor sequences come from a man aged 18-30 years with active or convalescent COVID-19. Both conserved end residues are part of each CDR3. Each record gives: D gene, V gene, clone size, J gene, CDR3 protein, CDR3 DNA. The D gene is left open where the match is weak. Clone size is not always given. Where it is, it says once, few, many or a class for expanded clones.

D gene: .
V gene: TRBV5-1
clone size: .
J gene: TRBJ2-3
CDR3 protein: CASSLGQLSSTDTQYF
CDR3 DNA: TGCGCCAGCAGCTTGGGTCAACTATCCAGCACAGATACGCAGTATTTT

D gene: .
V gene: TRBV11-2
clone size: .
J gene: TRBJ2-7
CDR3 protein: CASSLERNSYEQYF
CDR3 DNA: TGTGCCAGCAGCTTAGAGCGGAACTCCTACGAGCAGTACTTC

D gene: .
V gene: TRBV10-3
clone size: .
J gene: TRBJ1-2
CDR3 protein: CAISGGGAGGYTF
CDR3 DNA: TGTGCCATCAGTGGAGGGGGTGCCGGGGGCTACACCTTC

D gene: TRBD1
V gene: TRBV19
clone size: .
J gene: TRBJ1-2
CDR3 protein: CASTERQGARGYTF
CDR3 DNA: TGTGCCAGTACCGAGAGACAGGGGGCTCGTGGCTACACCTTC

D gene: TRBD1
V gene: TRBV7-2
clone size: .
J gene: TRBJ1-4
CDR3 protein: CASSSGQGNEKLFF
CDR3 DNA: TGTGCCAGCAGCTCGGGACAGGGTAACGAAAAACTGTTTTTT

D gene: TRBD2
V gene: TRBV5-1
clone size: .
J gene: TRBJ2-7
CDR3 protein: CASSLSAGTRNYEQYF
CDR3 DNA: TGCGCCAGCAGCTTGTCAGCGGGGACGAGAAACTACGAGCAGTACTTC

D gene: .
V gene: TRBV6-5
clone size: .
J gene: TRBJ1-4
CDR3 protein: CASRPILGAREKLFF
CDR3 DNA: TGTGCCAGCAGACCCATACTTGGGGCGAGGGAAAAACTGTTTTTT

D gene: TRBD2
V gene: TRBV4-1
clone size: .
J gene: TRBJ2-1
CDR3 protein: CASSQGGTSGSIEFF
CDR3 DNA: TGCGCCAGCAGCCAAGGAGGGACTAGCGGGAGTATCGAGTTCTTC

D gene: TRBD2
V gene: TRBV7-3
clone size: .
J gene: TRBJ2-2
CDR3 protein: CASSPASGGTGELFF
CDR3 DNA: TGTGCCAGCAGCCCCGCGAGCGGGGGCACCGGGGAGCTGTTTTTT

D gene: TRBD1
V gene: TRBV5-1
clone size: .
J gene: TRBJ2-2
CDR3 protein: CASSLLRFDRGLGGELFF
CDR3 DNA: TGCGCCAGCAGCTTGCTACGGTTCGACAGGGGGCTAGGCGGGGAGCTGTTTTTT

D gene: TRBD2
V gene: TRBV10-3
clone size: .
J gene: TRBJ2-1
CDR3 protein: CAISETARLAGGYNEQFF
CDR3 DNA: TGTGCCATCAGTGAGACTGCGAGACTAGCGGGAGGATACAATGAGCAGTTCTTC

D gene: .
V gene: TRBV9
clone size: .
J gene: TRBJ2-1
CDR3 protein: CASSVESSSFYEQFF
CDR3 DNA: TGTGCCAGCAGCGTAGAGTCCTCTAGCTTCTATGAGCAGTTCTTC

D gene: .
V gene: TRBV5-1
clone size: .
J gene: TRBJ1-4
CDR3 protein: CASSNGGTNEKLFF
CDR3 DNA: TGCGCCAGCAGCAACGGGGGAACAAATGAAAAACTGTTTTTT

D gene: TRBD1
V gene: TRBV5-8
clone size: .
J gene: TRBJ2-7
CDR3 protein: CASSLDTGTGGNEQYF
CDR3 DNA: TGTGCCAGCAGCTTAGACACCGGGACAGGAGGAAACGAGCAGTACTTC

D gene: .
V gene: TRBV4-2
clone size: .
J gene: TRBJ1-2
CDR3 protein: CASSQDRDINYGYTF
CDR3 DNA: TGTGCCAGCAGCCAAGATCGGGACATTAACTATGGCTACACCTTC

D gene: .
V gene: TRBV19
clone size: .
J gene: TRBJ2-7
CDR3 protein: CASGEAREQYF
CDR3 DNA: TGTGCCAGTGGGGAGGCCCGCGAGCAGTACTTC

D gene: TRBD1
V gene: TRBV11-2
clone size: .
J gene: TRBJ2-4
CDR3 protein: CATGQGRGFIQYF
CDR3 DNA: TGTGCCACGGGACAGGGGAGAGGTTTCATTCAGTACTTC

D gene: TRBD2
V gene: TRBV4-2
clone size: .
J gene: TRBJ2-1
CDR3 protein: CASSQGPRPGTSFGPYNEQFF
CDR3 DNA: TGTGCCAGCAGCCAAGGCCCCCGACCCGGGACTAGTTTTGGGCCATACAATGAGCAGTTCTTC

D gene: TRBD1
V gene: TRBV2
clone size: .
J gene: TRBJ1-2
CDR3 protein: CASKKGAENGYTF
CDR3 DNA: TGTGCCAGCAAAAAGGGGGCGGAAAACGGCTACACCTTC

D gene: TRBD2
V gene: TRBV12-5
clone size: .
J gene: TRBJ2-1
CDR3 protein: CASGLAFSSGLQFF
CDR3 DNA: TGTGCTAGTGGTTTGGCCTTCTCTAGCGGCCTGCAGTTCTTC

D gene: .
V gene: TRBV7-2
clone size: .
J gene: TRBJ1-3
CDR3 protein: CASSLGSGDYTIYF
CDR3 DNA: TGTGCCAGCAGCTTAGGTTCAGGGGACTATACCATATATTTT

D gene: .
V gene: TRBV19
clone size: .
J gene: TRBJ2-2
CDR3 protein: CASTHPQDNTGELFF
CDR3 DNA: TGTGCCAGTACCCACCCCCAGGATAACACCGGGGAGCTGTTTTTT

D gene: .
V gene: TRBV5-6
clone size: .
J gene: TRBJ2-3
CDR3 protein: CASSLRGRDTDTQYF
CDR3 DNA: TGTGCCAGCAGCTTGCGCGGACGGGACACAGATACGCAGTATTTT

D gene: .
V gene: TRBV7-2
clone size: once
J gene: TRBJ2-7
CDR3 protein: CASSWSGALFYEQYF
CDR3 DNA: TGTGCCAGCAGTTGGTCAGGGGCCCTCTTCTACGAGCAGTACTTC

D gene: .
V gene: TRBV11-2
clone size: .
J gene: TRBJ1-6
CDR3 protein: CASSLNLAGNSPLHF
CDR3 DNA: TGTGCCAGCAGCTTAAATTTGGCAGGGAATTCACCCCTCCACTTT

D gene: .
V gene: TRBV5-4
clone size: .
J gene: TRBJ2-1
CDR3 protein: CASKEGLNDNEQFF
CDR3 DNA: TGTGCCAGCAAAGAGGGCCTAAACGACAATGAGCAGTTCTTC

D gene: .
V gene: TRBV25-1
clone size: few
J gene: TRBJ2-2
CDR3 protein: CASSGQSGELFF
CDR3 DNA: TGTGCCAGCAGTGGACAGTCCGGGGAGCTGTTTTTT

D gene: TRBD2
V gene: TRBV30
clone size: .
J gene: TRBJ2-1
CDR3 protein: CAWSTVTSANQFF
CDR3 DNA: TGTGCCTGGAGTACCGTGACTAGCGCGAATCAGTTCTTC

D gene: .
V gene: TRBV28
clone size: .
J gene: TRBJ2-3
CDR3 protein: CASSLRSGADTQYF
CDR3 DNA: TGTGCCAGCAGTTTACGGTCAGGGGCAGATACGCAGTATTTT

D gene: TRBD2
V gene: TRBV7-3
clone size: .
J gene: TRBJ2-3
CDR3 protein: CASSPSGFTTSGITDTQYF
CDR3 DNA: TGTGCCAGCAGTCCTTCAGGGTTCACGACTAGCGGCATTACAGATACGCAGTATTTT

D gene: TRBD2
V gene: TRBV5-1
clone size: .
J gene: TRBJ2-1
CDR3 protein: CASSLWTSGSYNEQFF
CDR3 DNA: TGCGCCAGCAGCTTGTGGACTAGCGGGAGCTACAATGAGCAGTTCTTC

D gene: TRBD2
V gene: TRBV6-6
clone size: .
J gene: TRBJ2-3
CDR3 protein: CASSPTSGYHRGTDTQYF
CDR3 DNA: TGTGCCAGCAGTCCAACTAGCGGGTACCACAGGGGAACAGATACGCAGTATTTT

D gene: .
V gene: TRBV7-2
clone size: .
J gene: TRBJ2-3
CDR3 protein: CASSHDRRGTDTQYF
CDR3 DNA: TGTGCCAGCAGCCACGACCGTAGGGGTACAGATACGCAGTATTTT

D gene: .
V gene: TRBV5-1
clone size: .
J gene: TRBJ1-6
CDR3 protein: CASRPRQLDNSPLHF
CDR3 DNA: TGCGCCAGCAGACCGCGACAGCTTGATAATTCACCCCTCCACTTT

D gene: .
V gene: TRBV28
clone size: .
J gene: TRBJ2-5
CDR3 protein: CASSLGPRRGTQYF
CDR3 DNA: TGTGCCAGCAGTTTAGGACCTCGCCGGGGGACCCAGTACTTC

D gene: TRBD2
V gene: TRBV19
clone size: once
J gene: TRBJ2-7
CDR3 protein: CASARGAAGVYEQYF
CDR3 DNA: TGTGCCAGTGCCCGGGGGGCAGCGGGAGTCTACGAGCAGTACTTC

D gene: .
V gene: TRBV5-6
clone size: .
J gene: TRBJ1-1
CDR3 protein: CASSLFRQTTGYTEAFF
CDR3 DNA: TGTGCCAGCAGCTTGTTCCGGCAGACAACAGGGTACACTGAAGCTTTCTTT

D gene: TRBD2
V gene: TRBV7-9
clone size: once
J gene: TRBJ2-7
CDR3 protein: CASSPRGAGRYEQYF
CDR3 DNA: TGTGCCAGCAGCCCTCGTGGAGCGGGAAGGTACGAGCAGTACTTC

D gene: TRBD2
V gene: TRBV27
clone size: .
J gene: TRBJ2-5
CDR3 protein: CASSQSGTGTQYF
CDR3 DNA: TGTGCCAGCAGCCAAAGCGGGACTGGGACCCAGTACTTC

D gene: .
V gene: TRBV28
clone size: once
J gene: TRBJ2-6
CDR3 protein: CASSFAGRITSGANVLTF
CDR3 DNA: TGTGCCAGCAGTTTTGCGGGCAGGATAACCTCTGGGGCCAACGTCCTGACTTTC

D gene: .
V gene: TRBV7-9
clone size: once
J gene: TRBJ1-1
CDR3 protein: CASSLAHRDTEAFF
CDR3 DNA: TGTGCCAGCAGCTTAGCACACAGGGACACTGAAGCTTTCTTT

D gene: .
V gene: TRBV9
clone size: .
J gene: TRBJ1-1
CDR3 protein: CASRVPGGQGEAFF
CDR3 DNA: TGTGCCAGCAGGGTTCCCGGGGGGCAGGGTGAAGCTTTCTTT

D gene: .
V gene: TRBV5-6
clone size: .
J gene: TRBJ2-5
CDR3 protein: CASSLSAGVETQYF
CDR3 DNA: TGTGCCAGCAGCTTGTCGGCAGGGGTAGAGACCCAGTACTTC

D gene: TRBD2
V gene: TRBV29-1
clone size: .
J gene: TRBJ2-1
CDR3 protein: CSVRGLAGSYNEQFF
CDR3 DNA: TGCAGCGTACGCGGACTAGCGGGGTCCTACAATGAGCAGTTCTTC

D gene: .
V gene: TRBV20-1
clone size: .
J gene: TRBJ2-7
CDR3 protein: CSASLQQSSYEQYF
CDR3 DNA: TGCAGTGCTAGTCTACAGCAGAGCTCCTACGAGCAGTACTTC

D gene: .
V gene: TRBV11-2
clone size: .
J gene: TRBJ1-2
CDR3 protein: CASSLGQIPGYTF
CDR3 DNA: TGTGCCAGCAGCTTAGGTCAGATCCCTGGCTACACCTTC

D gene: TRBD2
V gene: TRBV27
clone size: .
J gene: TRBJ2-5
CDR3 protein: CASSPARLAGGKRNPETQYF
CDR3 DNA: TGTGCCAGCAGTCCAGCGCGACTAGCGGGAGGGAAACGGAACCCAGAGACCCAGTACTTC

D gene: TRBD2
V gene: TRBV7-2
clone size: .
J gene: TRBJ2-5
CDR3 protein: CASSSSIAGGQETQYF
CDR3 DNA: TGTGCCAGCAGCTCCTCCATAGCGGGAGGACAAGAGACCCAGTACTTC

D gene: TRBD1
V gene: TRBV9
clone size: .
J gene: TRBJ2-7
CDR3 protein: CASSEVAGQGFYEQYF
CDR3 DNA: TGTGCCAGCAGCGAGGTAGCGGGACAGGGGTTTTACGAGCAGTACTTC

D gene: TRBD2
V gene: TRBV19
clone size: .
J gene: TRBJ2-7
CDR3 protein: CASSSGLAGYEQYF
CDR3 DNA: TGTGCCAGTAGTTCCGGACTAGCGGGCTACGAGCAGTACTTC

D gene: .
V gene: TRBV29-1
clone size: .
J gene: TRBJ2-5
CDR3 protein: CSVDRGRGETQYF
CDR3 DNA: TGCAGCGTTGACAGGGGAAGAGGAGAGACCCAGTACTTC

D gene: TRBD1
V gene: TRBV29-1
clone size: .
J gene: TRBJ2-2
CDR3 protein: CSANTGTGTTGELFF
CDR3 DNA: TGCAGCGCCAATACCGGGACAGGGACCACCGGGGAGCTGTTTTTT

D gene: .
V gene: TRBV7-2
clone size: .
J gene: TRBJ2-7
CDR3 protein: CASSFFAAVVEQYF
CDR3 DNA: TGTGCCAGCAGCTTTTTTGCAGCGGTCGTCGAGCAGTACTTC

D gene: TRBD1
V gene: TRBV27
clone size: .
J gene: TRBJ1-5
CDR3 protein: CASSLGGGGGNQPQHF
CDR3 DNA: TGTGCCAGCAGTTTAGGAGGGGGCGGTGGCAATCAGCCCCAGCATTTT

D gene: TRBD2
V gene: TRBV30
clone size: .
J gene: TRBJ2-7
CDR3 protein: CAWSPSGPYEQYF
CDR3 DNA: TGTGCCTGGAGCCCTAGCGGTCCCTACGAGCAGTACTTC

D gene: .
V gene: TRBV7-3
clone size: .
J gene: TRBJ1-2
CDR3 protein: CASSRSVNYGYTF
CDR3 DNA: TGTGCCAGCAGCCGGAGTGTTAACTATGGCTACACCTTC

D gene: TRBD1
V gene: TRBV28
clone size: .
J gene: TRBJ1-5
CDR3 protein: CASSWETGFNQPQHF
CDR3 DNA: TGTGCCAGCAGTTGGGAGACAGGGTTCAATCAGCCCCAGCATTTT

D gene: TRBD2
V gene: TRBV7-8
clone size: .
J gene: TRBJ2-4
CDR3 protein: CASSLAQGLAGGPDIQYF
CDR3 DNA: TGTGCCAGCAGCTTAGCCCAGGGACTAGCGGGAGGGCCTGACATTCAGTACTTC

D gene: TRBD1
V gene: TRBV14
clone size: once
J gene: TRBJ2-2
CDR3 protein: CASSQTTGVTGELFF
CDR3 DNA: TGTGCCAGCAGCCAGACGACAGGGGTGACCGGGGAGCTGTTTTTT

D gene: .
V gene: TRBV15
clone size: .
J gene: TRBJ2-1
CDR3 protein: CATRVEAPNSNEQFF
CDR3 DNA: TGTGCCACCAGAGTAGAGGCGCCAAATTCCAATGAGCAGTTCTTC